The clone carrying this T cell receptor beta chain was seen once. Its antigen is not known. The sample is drawn from a study of cytomegalovirus exposure and HLA in healthy donors. The overall study: Later analysis reported that the 110 or so validation repertoires shared the platform of the 650 to 700 first-cohort repertoires.

J gave up 5 bases and V 4 bases, and 7 bases lay outside the gene matches. In germline, CDR1 is MNHNY, CDR2 SVGAGI (reference sequence). CDR3 length: 14 residues. Study outcomes and limitations: The authors enumerated over 150 TCR beta chains as linked to cytomegalovirus. Whilst most TCR sequences proved rare, a subset of public TCRs occurred across many donors.

Repertoires were generated with immunoSEQ multiplex PCR, while TCRdb's copy carries only in-frame clones and drops some. Of 100,000 to 150,000 clones in the sample, 70% to 90% are singletons; the top ten hold approximately 2%. The rearrangement joins TRBV6-6 to TRBJ1-1; 7 bases agree with TRBD1. The sequencing sample was made of PBMCs. This TCR derives from a woman in her twenties or thirties in good health and CMV-seronegative. The CDR3 loop reads CASSFNRGETEAFF. Written as DNA, the CDR3 is TGTGCCAGCAGTTTCAACAGGGGAGAGACTGAAGCTTTCTTT.